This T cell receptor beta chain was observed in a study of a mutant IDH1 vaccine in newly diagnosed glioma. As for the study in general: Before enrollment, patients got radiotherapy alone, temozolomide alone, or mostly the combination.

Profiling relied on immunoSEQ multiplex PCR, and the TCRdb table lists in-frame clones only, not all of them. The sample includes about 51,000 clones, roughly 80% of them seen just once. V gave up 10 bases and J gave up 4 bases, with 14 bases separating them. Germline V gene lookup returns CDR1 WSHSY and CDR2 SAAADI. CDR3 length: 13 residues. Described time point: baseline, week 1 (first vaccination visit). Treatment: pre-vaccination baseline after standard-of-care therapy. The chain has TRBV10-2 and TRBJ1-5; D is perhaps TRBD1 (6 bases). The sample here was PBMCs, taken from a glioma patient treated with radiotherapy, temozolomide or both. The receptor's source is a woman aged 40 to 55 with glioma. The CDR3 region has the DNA TGCGCCACCCAACAGGGCCTTAATCAGCCCCAGCATTTT. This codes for CATQQGLNQPQHF.